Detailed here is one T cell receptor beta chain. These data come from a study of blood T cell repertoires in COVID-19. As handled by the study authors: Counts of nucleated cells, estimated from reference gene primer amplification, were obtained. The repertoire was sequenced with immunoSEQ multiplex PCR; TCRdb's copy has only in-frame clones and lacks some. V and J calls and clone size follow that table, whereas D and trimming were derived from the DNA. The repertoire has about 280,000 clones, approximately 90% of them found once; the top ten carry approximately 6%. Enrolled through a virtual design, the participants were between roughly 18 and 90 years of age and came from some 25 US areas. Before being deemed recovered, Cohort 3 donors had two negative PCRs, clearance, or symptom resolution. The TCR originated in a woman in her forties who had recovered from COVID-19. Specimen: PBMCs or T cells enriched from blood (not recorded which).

As DNA, the CDR3 is TGCAGTGCTAGTGGGACGGGATCCAGAGGAAACGAGCAGTACTTC. It is translated as CSASGTGSRGNEQYF. V and J are TRBV20-1 and TRBJ2-7, with D perhaps given as TRBD1 or TRBD2 (5 bases each). Trimming shortened V by 3 bases and J by 5 bases, and 20 bases separated the two germline ends. Germline CDR1 reads DFQATT; CDR2 reads SNEGSKA (reference sequence). The CDR3 has 15 residues.